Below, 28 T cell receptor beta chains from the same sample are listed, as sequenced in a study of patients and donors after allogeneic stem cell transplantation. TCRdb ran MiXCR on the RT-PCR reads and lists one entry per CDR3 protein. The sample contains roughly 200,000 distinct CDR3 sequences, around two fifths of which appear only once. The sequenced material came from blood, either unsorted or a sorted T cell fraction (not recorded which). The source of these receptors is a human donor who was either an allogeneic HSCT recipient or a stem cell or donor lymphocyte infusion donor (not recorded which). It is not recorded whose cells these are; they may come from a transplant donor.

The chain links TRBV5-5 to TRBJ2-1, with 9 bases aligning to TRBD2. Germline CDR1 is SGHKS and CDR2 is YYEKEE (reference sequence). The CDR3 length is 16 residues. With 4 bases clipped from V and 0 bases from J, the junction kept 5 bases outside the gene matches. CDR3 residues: CASSPHSGSSYNEQFF. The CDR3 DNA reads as TGTGCCAGCAGCCCTCATAGCGGGAGCTCCTACAATGAGCAGTTCTTC.

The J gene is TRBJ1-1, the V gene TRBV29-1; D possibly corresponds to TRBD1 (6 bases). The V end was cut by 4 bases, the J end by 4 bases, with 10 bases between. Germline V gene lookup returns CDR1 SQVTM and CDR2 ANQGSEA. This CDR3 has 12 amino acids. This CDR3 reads CSVVGGSTEAFF. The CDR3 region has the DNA TGCAGCGTTGTAGGGGGTTCCACTGAAGCTTTCTTT.

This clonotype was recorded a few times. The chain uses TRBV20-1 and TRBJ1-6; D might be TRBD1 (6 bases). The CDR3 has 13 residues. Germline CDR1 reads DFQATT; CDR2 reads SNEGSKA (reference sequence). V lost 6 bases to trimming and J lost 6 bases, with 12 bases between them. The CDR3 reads CSAQTGANSPLHF. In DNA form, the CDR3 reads TGCAGTGCCCAGACAGGTGCTAATTCACCCCTCCACTTT.

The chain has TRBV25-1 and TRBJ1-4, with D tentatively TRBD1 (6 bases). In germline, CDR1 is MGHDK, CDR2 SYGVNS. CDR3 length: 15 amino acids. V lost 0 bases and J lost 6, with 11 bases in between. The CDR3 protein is CASSEYRGGDEKLFF. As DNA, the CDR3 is TGTGCCAGCAGTGAATATCGGGGGGGCGATGAAAAACTGTTTTTT. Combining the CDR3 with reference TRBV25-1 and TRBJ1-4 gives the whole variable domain EADIYQTPRYLVIGTGKKITLECSQTMGHDKMYWYQQDPGMELHLIHYSYGVNSTEKGDLSSESTVSRIRTEHFPLTLESARPSHTSQYLCASSEYRGGDEKLFFGSGTQLSVL.

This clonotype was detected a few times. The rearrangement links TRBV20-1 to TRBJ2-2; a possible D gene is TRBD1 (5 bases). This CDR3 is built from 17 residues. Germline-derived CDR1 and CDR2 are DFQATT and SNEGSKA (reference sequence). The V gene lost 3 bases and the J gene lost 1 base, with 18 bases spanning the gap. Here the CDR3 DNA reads TGCAGTGCTAGGGGGTTCGGTGCAGGGATGAACACCGGGGAGCTGTTTTTT. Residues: CSARGFGAGMNTGELFF.

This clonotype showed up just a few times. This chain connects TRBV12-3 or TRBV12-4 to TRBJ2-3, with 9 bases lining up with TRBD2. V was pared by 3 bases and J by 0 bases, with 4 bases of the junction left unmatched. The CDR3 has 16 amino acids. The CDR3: CASSFERGASTDTQYF. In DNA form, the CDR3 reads TGTGCCAGCAGTTTCGAGCGGGGGGCAAGCACAGATACGCAGTATTTT.

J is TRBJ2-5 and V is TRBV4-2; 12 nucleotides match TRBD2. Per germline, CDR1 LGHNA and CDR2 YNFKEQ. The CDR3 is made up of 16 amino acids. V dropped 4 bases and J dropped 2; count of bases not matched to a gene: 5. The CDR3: CASSLGGTSGQETQYF. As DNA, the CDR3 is TGTGCCAGCAGCCTTGGGGGGACTAGCGGGCAAGAGACCCAGTACTTC.

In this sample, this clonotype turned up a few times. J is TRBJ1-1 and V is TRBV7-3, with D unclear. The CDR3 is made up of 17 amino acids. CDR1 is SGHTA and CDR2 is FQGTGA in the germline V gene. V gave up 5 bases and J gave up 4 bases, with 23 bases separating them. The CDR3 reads CASSLAPPIESSTEAFF. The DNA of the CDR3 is TGTGCCAGCAGCCTAGCCCCCCCAATAGAGTCGAGCACTGAAGCTTTCTTT.

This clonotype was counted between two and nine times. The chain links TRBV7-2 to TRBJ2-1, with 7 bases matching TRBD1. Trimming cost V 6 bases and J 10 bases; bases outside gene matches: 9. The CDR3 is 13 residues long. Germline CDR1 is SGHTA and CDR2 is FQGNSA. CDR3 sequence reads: CASRESGGAEQFF. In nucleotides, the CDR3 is TGTGCCAGCAGAGAGTCAGGGGGTGCGGAGCAGTTCTTC.

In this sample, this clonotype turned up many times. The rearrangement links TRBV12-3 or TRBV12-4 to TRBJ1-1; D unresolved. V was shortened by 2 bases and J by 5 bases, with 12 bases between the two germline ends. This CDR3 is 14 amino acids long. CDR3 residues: CASSLRPGRTEAFF. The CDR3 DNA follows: TGTGCCAGCAGTTTAAGGCCTGGAAGGACTGAAGCTTTCTTT.

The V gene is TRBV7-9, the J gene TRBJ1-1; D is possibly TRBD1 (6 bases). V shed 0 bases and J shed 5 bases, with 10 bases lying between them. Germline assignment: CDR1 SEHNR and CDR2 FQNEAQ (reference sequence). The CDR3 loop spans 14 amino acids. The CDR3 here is CASSLAGTITEAFF. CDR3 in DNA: TGTGCCAGCAGCTTAGCGGGGACAATTACTGAAGCTTTCTTT.

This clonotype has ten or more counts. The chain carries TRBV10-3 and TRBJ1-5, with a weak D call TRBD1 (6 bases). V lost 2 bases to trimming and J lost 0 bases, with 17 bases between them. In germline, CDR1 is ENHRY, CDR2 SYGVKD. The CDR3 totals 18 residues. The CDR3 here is CAISEGRERGYSNQPQHF. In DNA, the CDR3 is TGTGCCATCAGTGAGGGCAGGGAGAGGGGGTATAGCAATCAGCCCCAGCATTTT.

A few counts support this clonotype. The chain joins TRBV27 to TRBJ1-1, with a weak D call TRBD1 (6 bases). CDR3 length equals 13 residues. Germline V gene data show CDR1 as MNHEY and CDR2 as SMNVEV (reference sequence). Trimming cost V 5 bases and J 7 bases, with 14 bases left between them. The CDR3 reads CASSPSWTVEAFF. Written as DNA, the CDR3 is TGTGCCAGCAGTCCCTCCTGGACAGTTGAAGCTTTCTTT.

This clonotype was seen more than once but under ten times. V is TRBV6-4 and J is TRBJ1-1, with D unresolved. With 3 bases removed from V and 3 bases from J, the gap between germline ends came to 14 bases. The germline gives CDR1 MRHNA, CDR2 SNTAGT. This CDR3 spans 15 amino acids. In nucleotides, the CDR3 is TGTGCCAGCAGTGAATTACCGTCCCGAGACACTGAAGCTTTCTTT. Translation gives CASSELPSRDTEAFF.

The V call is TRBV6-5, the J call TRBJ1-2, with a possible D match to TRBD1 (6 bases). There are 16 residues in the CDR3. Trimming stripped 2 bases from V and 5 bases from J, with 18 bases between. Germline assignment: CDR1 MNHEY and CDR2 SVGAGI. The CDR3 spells CASSYLGTGMSYGYTF. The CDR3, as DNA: TGTGCCAGCAGTTACCTCGGAACAGGGATGTCTTATGGCTACACCTTC.

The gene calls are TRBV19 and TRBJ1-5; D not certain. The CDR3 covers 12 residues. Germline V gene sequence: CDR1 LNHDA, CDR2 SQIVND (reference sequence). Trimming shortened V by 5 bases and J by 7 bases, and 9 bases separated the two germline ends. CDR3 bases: TGTGCCAGTAGTTCCAGACTACAGCCCCAGCATTTT. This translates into CASSSRLQPQHF.

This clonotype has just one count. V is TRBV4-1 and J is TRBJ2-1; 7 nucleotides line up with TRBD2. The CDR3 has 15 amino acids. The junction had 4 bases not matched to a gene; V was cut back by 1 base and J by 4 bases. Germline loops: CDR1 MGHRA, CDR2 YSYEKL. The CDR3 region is CASSQVAGEYNEQFF. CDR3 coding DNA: TGCGCCAGCAGCCAAGTGGCGGGGGAGTACAATGAGCAGTTCTTC.

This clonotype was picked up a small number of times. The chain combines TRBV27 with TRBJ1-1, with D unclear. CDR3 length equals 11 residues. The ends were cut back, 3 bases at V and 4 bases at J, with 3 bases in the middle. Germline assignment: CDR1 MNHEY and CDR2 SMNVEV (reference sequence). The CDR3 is CASSFSTEAFF. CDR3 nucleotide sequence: TGTGCCAGCAGTTTCAGCACTGAAGCTTTCTTT.

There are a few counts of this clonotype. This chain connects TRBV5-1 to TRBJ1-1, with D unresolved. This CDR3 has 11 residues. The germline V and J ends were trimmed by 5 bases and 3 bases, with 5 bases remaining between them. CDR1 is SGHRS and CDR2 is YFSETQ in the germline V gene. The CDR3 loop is CASRRDTEAFF. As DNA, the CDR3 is TGCGCCAGCAGGAGAGACACTGAAGCTTTCTTT. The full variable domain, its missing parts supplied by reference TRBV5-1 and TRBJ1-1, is KAGVTQTPRYLIKTRGQQVTLSCSPISGHRSVSWYQQTPGQGLQFLFEYFSETQRNKGNFPGRFSGRQFSNSRSEMNVSTLELGDSALYLCASRRDTEAFFGQGTRLTVV.

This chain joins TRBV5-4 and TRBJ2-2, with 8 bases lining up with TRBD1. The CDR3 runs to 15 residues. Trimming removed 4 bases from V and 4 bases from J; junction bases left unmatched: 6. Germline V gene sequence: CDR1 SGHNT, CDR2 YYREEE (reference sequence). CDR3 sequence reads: CASSLRTGPTGELFF. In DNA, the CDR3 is TGTGCCAGCAGCCTCCGGACAGGGCCCACCGGGGAGCTGTTTTTT.

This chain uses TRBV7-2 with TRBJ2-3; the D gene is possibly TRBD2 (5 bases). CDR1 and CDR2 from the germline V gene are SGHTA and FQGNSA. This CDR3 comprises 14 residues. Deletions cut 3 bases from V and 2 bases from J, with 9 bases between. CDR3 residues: CASSFGLYTDTQYF. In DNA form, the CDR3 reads TGTGCCAGCAGCTTCGGACTTTACACAGATACGCAGTATTTT.

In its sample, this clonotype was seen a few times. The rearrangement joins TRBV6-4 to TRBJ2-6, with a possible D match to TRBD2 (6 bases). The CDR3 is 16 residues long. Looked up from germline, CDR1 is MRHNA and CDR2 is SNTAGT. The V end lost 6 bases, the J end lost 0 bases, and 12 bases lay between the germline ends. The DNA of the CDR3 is TGTGCCAGCAGACCAAATAGCGGCTCTGGGGCCAACGTCCTGACTTTC. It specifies CASRPNSGSGANVLTF.

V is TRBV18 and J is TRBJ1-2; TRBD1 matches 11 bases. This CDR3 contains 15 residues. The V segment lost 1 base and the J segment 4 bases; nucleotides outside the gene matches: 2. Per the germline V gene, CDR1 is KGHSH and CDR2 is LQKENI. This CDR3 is CASSPRTGGIYGYTF. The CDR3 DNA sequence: TGTGCCAGCTCACCACGGACAGGGGGCATCTATGGCTACACCTTC.

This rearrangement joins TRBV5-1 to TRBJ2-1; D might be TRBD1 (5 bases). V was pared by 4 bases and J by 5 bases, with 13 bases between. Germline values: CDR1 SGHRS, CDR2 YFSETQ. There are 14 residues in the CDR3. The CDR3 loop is CASSPNQGNNEQFF. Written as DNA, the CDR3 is TGCGCCAGCAGCCCCAACCAGGGTAACAATGAGCAGTTCTTC.

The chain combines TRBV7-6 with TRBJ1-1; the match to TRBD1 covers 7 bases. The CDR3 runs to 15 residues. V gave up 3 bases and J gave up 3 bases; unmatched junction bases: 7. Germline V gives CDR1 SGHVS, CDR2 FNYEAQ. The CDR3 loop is CASSFNRGWDTEAFF. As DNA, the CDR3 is TGTGCCAGCAGCTTCAACAGGGGTTGGGACACTGAAGCTTTCTTT.

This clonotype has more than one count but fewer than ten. The CDR3 sequence is CASTMGHMNTEAFF. The DNA for the CDR3 is TGCGCCAGCACCATGGGACACATGAACACTGAAGCTTTCTTT. V and J are TRBV5-1 and TRBJ1-1; a weak D match, TRBD1 (6 bases). V was shortened by 6 bases and J by 0 bases, with 12 bases between the two germline ends. Germline V gene sequence: CDR1 SGHRS, CDR2 YFSETQ. The CDR3 runs 14 residues.

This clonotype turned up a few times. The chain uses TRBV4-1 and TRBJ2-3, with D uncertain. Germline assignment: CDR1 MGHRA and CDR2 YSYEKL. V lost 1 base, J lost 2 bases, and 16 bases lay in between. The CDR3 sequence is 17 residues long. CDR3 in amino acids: CASSQGPFRSTTDTQYF. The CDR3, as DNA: TGCGCCAGCAGCCAAGGCCCATTTCGCAGTACCACAGATACGCAGTATTTT.

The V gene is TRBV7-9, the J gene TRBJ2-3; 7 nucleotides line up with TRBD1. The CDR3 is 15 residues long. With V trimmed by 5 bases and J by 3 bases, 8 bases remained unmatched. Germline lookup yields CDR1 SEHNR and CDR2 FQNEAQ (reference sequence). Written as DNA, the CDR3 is TGTGCCAGCAGCGGTTGGACAGGACGGACAGATACGCAGTATTTT. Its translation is CASSGWTGRTDTQYF.